The 22 T cell receptor beta chains reported below all come from one sample, sequenced in a study of human T cells and chemical hapten exposure. The time point denotes: patch test 3, about 24 weeks after DPC sensitization. Documented treatment: therapeutic diphenylcyclopropenone sensitization with weekly scalp DPC. TCRdb ran MiXCR on the RACE reads and lists one entry per CDR3 protein. This sample has 150,000 to 200,000 distinct CDR3 sequences, with around 25% found just once. This sample comprised whole blood, obtained in connection with sensitization to the hapten diphenylcyclopropenone (DPC). The receptors shown here come from a woman aged 40 to 50 with alopecia areata. Some clones in this sample may be carry-over from other donors' samples.

V gene TRBV28 combines with J gene TRBJ1-4, with a weak D call TRBD1 (6 bases). The ends were cut back, 2 bases at V and 5 bases at J, with 12 bases in the middle. The CDR3 covers 15 residues. Germline values: CDR1 MDHEN, CDR2 SYDVKM. CDR3 loop: CASSLATGWNEKLFF. For the CDR3, the DNA is TGTGCCAGCAGTTTAGCTACAGGGTGGAATGAAAAACTGTTTTTT.

In its sample, this clonotype was seen a few times. This sequence joins TRBV6-5 and TRBJ1-3, with D maybe TRBD1 (5 bases). CDR1 MNHEY and CDR2 SVGAGI come from the germline V gene. Trimming cost V 0 bases and J 2 bases, with 14 bases left between them. This CDR3 has 17 residues. This CDR3 reads CASSYSSVGGAGNTIYF. The CDR3 nucleotides read TGTGCCAGCAGTTACTCAAGTGTCGGGGGTGCTGGAAACACCATATATTTT.

The rearrangement uses TRBV29-1 and TRBJ1-5; D is undetermined. CDR3 length: 12 residues. Germline V gene sequence: CDR1 SQVTM, CDR2 ANQGSEA. Between the trimmed V and J ends, which lost 4 bases and 5 bases, there was a span of 9 bases. The CDR3 region is CSVGHGDQPQHF. DNA for the CDR3: TGCAGCGTTGGTCATGGAGATCAGCCCCAGCATTTT.

This clonotype showed up just a few times. The chain has TRBV6-5 and TRBJ2-2; D gene ambiguous. The V gene lost 2 bases and the J gene lost 1 base, with 5 bases spanning the gap. This CDR3 spans 14 amino acids. Germline CDR1 MNHEY, CDR2 SVGAGI. This chain's CDR3 is CASSYTQNTGELFF. CDR3 sequence (DNA): TGTGCCAGCAGTTACACACAGAACACCGGGGAGCTGTTTTTT.

There are many counts of this clonotype. This sequence joins TRBV28 and TRBJ2-5; tentatively, D is TRBD2 (6 bases). Germline values: CDR1 MDHEN, CDR2 SYDVKM. The CDR3 contains 12 residues. The V end was cut by 6 bases, the J end by 5 bases, with 10 bases between. Here the CDR3 reads CASSSAGETQYF. The CDR3 bases are TGTGCCAGCAGCTCCGCGGGGGAGACCCAGTACTTC. The complete variable domain, with remaining parts taken from reference TRBV28 and TRBJ2-5, reads DVKVTQSSRYLVKRTGEKVFLECVQDMDHENMFWYRQDPGLGLRLIYFSYDVKMKEKGDIPEGYSVSREKKERFSLILESASTNQTSMYLCASSSAGETQYFGPGTRLLVL.

The chain uses TRBV4-2 and TRBJ2-7; perhaps TRBD2 as D (6 bases). CDR3 size: 12 residues. Germline V CDR1 and CDR2: LGHNA, YNFKEQ. Trimming shortened V by 0 bases and J by 7 bases, and 7 bases separated the two germline ends. The CDR3 here is CASSQDGREQYF. In DNA, the CDR3 is TGTGCCAGCAGCCAAGACGGGAGAGAGCAGTACTTC.

The CDR3 region is CASRGQPQETQYF. The CDR3, as DNA: TGCGCCAGCAGAGGCCAGCCGCAAGAGACCCAGTACTTC. The chain joins TRBV5-1 to TRBJ2-5; D gene ambiguous. With 5 bases removed from V and 2 bases from J, the gap between germline ends came to 10 bases. This CDR3 comprises 13 residues. Germline CDR1 and CDR2: SGHRS and YFSETQ.

The chain recombines TRBV7-2 with TRBJ2-5, with 8 bases matching TRBD1. Germline assignment: CDR1 SGHTA and CDR2 FQGNSA. After removal of 2 bases from V and 4 bases from J, the junction contained 9 bases not matched to a gene. The CDR3 sequence is 16 residues long. This chain's CDR3 is CASSLLWQGAGETQYF. The CDR3 nucleotides are TGTGCCAGCAGCTTATTGTGGCAGGGGGCGGGAGAGACCCAGTACTTC.

This clonotype turned up a few times. The chain is built from TRBV29-1 and TRBJ1-4; TRBD1 aligns across 8 bases. The V gene end was trimmed by 7 bases and the J gene end by 8 bases; junction bases not matched to a gene: 9. The CDR3 is 13 amino acids. Germline CDR1 and CDR2: SQVTM and ANQGSEA. The CDR3 here is CSASAGGWEKLFF. CDR3 bases: TGCAGCGCTTCTGCAGGGGGCTGGGAAAAACTGTTTTTT.

This clonotype was recorded a few times. The chain is built from TRBV28 and TRBJ2-1; D unresolved. Trimming shortened V by 5 bases and J by 4 bases, and 15 bases separated the two germline ends. The CDR3 totals 15 residues. CDR1 is MDHEN and CDR2 is SYDVKM in the germline V gene. The CDR3 loop reads CASSPTSIAYNEQFF. DNA for the CDR3: TGTGCCAGCAGTCCTACGTCAATTGCGTACAATGAGCAGTTCTTC.

V usage is TRBV10-3 and J usage is TRBJ2-6; TRBD1 matches 9 bases. This CDR3 spans 16 amino acids. Germline V gene data show CDR1 as ENHRY and CDR2 as SYGVKD. The V segment lost 11 bases and the J segment 2 bases; nucleotides outside the gene matches: 10. CDR3 DNA: TGTGCCCTGCGACCGGGACAGGGCCCTGGGGCCAACGTCCTGACTTTC. Amino acids: CALRPGQGPGANVLTF.

Only one count was recorded for this clonotype. Here the CDR3 omits its conserved ending phenylalanine or tryptophan, so a read error is the likely source. The V call is TRBV7-9, the J call TRBJ2-5, with D uncertain. Germline V CDR1 and CDR2: SEHNR, FQNEAQ (reference sequence). CDR3 size: 14 residues. V was cut by 7 bases and J by 5 bases, with 17 bases left in between. This chain's CDR3 is CASIPPVGPETQYS. CDR3 nucleotide sequence: TGTGCCAGCATCCCCCCTGTGGGTCCGGAGACCCAGTACTCC.

The rearrangement uses TRBV5-1 and TRBJ2-7; maybe TRBD1 (5 bases). The CDR3 covers 17 residues. V dropped 0 bases and J dropped 6 bases, with 22 bases sitting between them. CDR1 is SGHRS and CDR2 is YFSETQ in the germline V gene. The CDR3 loop is CASSLGSRTIFSGEQYF. CDR3 nucleotide sequence: TGCGCCAGCAGCTTGGGTTCGCGGACAATCTTTTCGGGCGAGCAGTACTTC.

The rearrangement links TRBV7-2 to TRBJ1-2; no definite D call. V gave up 2 bases and J gave up 3 bases, with 13 bases separating them. Germline lookup yields CDR1 SGHTA and CDR2 FQGNSA. This CDR3 has 15 residues. CDR3 amino acids: CASSLSTNLYYGYTF. The CDR3 DNA reads TGTGCCAGCAGCTTATCGACAAATCTTTACTATGGCTACACCTTC.

This chain connects TRBV11-1 to TRBJ2-3; D may be TRBD1 (5 bases). The germline V gene encodes CDR1 SGHAT and CDR2 FQDESV (reference sequence). This CDR3 spans 13 amino acids. The V end was cut by 5 bases, the J end by 6 bases, with 12 bases between. CDR3 region: CASSLHRQDTQYF. For the CDR3, the DNA is TGTGCCAGCAGCCTCCACAGGCAGGATACGCAGTATTTT.

The gene calls are TRBV5-1 and TRBJ2-2; D not resolved. V was cut by 2 bases and J by 7 bases, with 12 bases left in between. The CDR3 covers 14 residues. In germline, CDR1 is SGHRS, CDR2 YFSETQ. The CDR3 coding sequence is TGCGCCAGCAGCTTCGGAGAAAGAGGCGGGGAGCTGTTTTTT. The encoded protein is CASSFGERGGELFF.

This clonotype was detected only a few times. This chain joins TRBV29-1 and TRBJ2-3; D might be TRBD2 (6 bases). The CDR3 is 13 amino acids. Trimming stripped 4 bases from V and 4 bases from J, with 12 bases between. Germline loops: CDR1 SQVTM, CDR2 ANQGSEA. DNA of the CDR3: TGCAGCGTTGTCGGGAGTCTTTCAGATACGCAGTATTTT. Its translation: CSVVGSLSDTQYF.

This clonotype appeared a few times. V is TRBV5-1 and J is TRBJ1-1; D is uncertain. The V gene's germline CDR1 is SGHRS and CDR2 YFSETQ. V lost 5 bases and J 2 bases, leaving 13 bases between the germline ends. The CDR3 loop spans 14 amino acids. For the CDR3, the DNA is TGCGCCAGCAGTTCGGGCCCGACAAACACTGAAGCTTTCTTT. The encoded protein is CASSSGPTNTEAFF.

There are many counts of this clonotype. V is TRBV30 and J is TRBJ1-1, with TRBD1 matching 9 bases. CDR1 and CDR2 from the germline V gene are GTSNPN and SVGIG (reference sequence). V lost 5 bases, J lost 1 base, and 2 bases stayed unmatched. The CDR3 is made up of 13 amino acids. The CDR3 sequence: CAWRGQGNTEAFF. CDR3 DNA: TGTGCCTGGCGGGGACAGGGGAACACTGAAGCTTTCTTT. Variable domain in full (rest from reference TRBV30 and TRBJ1-1): SQTIHQWPATLVQPVGSPLSLECTVEGTSNPNLYWYRQAAGRGLQLLFYSVGIGQISSEVPQNLSASRPQDRQFILSSKKLLLSDSGFYLCAWRGQGNTEAFFGQGTRLTVV.

The rearrangement uses TRBV7-2 and TRBJ1-5, with D maybe TRBD1 (5 bases). Trimming stripped 1 base from V and 9 bases from J, with 16 bases between. This CDR3 is 15 amino acids long. The germline gives CDR1 SGHTA, CDR2 FQGNSA. The CDR3 reads CASSLVSGLTGPQHF. CDR3 nucleotide sequence: TGTGCCAGCAGCTTAGTATCGGGGCTCACGGGGCCCCAGCATTTT.

The chain is built from TRBV2 and TRBJ1-1, with TRBD1 identical over 7 bases. CDR3 size: 14 residues. Germline V CDR1 and CDR2: SNHLY, FYNNEI. Trimming took 7 bases from V and 6 from J; bases not matched to a gene: 11. This CDR3 reads CASNIYRGPAEAFF. CDR3 nucleotides: TGTGCCAGCAATATATACAGGGGTCCGGCTGAAGCTTTCTTT.

This clonotype was observed a few times. The chain employs TRBV6-2 or TRBV6-3 and TRBJ2-1, with D hard to call. The germline V gene encodes CDR1 MNHEY and CDR2 SVGEGT. The CDR3 is 12 amino acids. V was pared by 5 bases and J by 7 bases, with 9 bases between. CDR3 sequence: CASSPSWNEQFF. The CDR3 coding sequence is TGTGCCAGCAGTCCCTCGTGGAATGAGCAGTTCTTC.